These 23 T cell receptor beta chains were all obtained from the same sample, sequenced in a study of STAT3 mutations in large granular lymphocyte leukemia. No antigen is known for these receptors. TCRdb's copy holds only in-frame clones and misses some; the assay was immunoSEQ multiplex PCR. Here the sample spans 15,000 or so clones, around 90% being singletons. Study-level points and caveats: In T-cell large granular lymphocyte leukemia, about half of patients showed multiple immunodominant subclonotypes.

The sample consisted of peripheral blood mononuclear cells. These receptors were collected from a woman aged 45-60 years with T-cell large granular lymphocyte leukemia. Some clones in this sample may be carry-over from other donors' samples.

This clone was picked up one time. V and J are TRBV6-5 and TRBJ1-1; the D gene is possibly TRBD1 (5 bases). The CDR3 is 16 residues long. Germline CDR1 and CDR2: MNHEY and SVGAGI. Trimming shortened V by 0 bases and J by 1 base, and 12 bases separated the two germline ends. CDR3 bases: TGTGCCAGCAGTTACTCTTCCGCCAGGGCGAACACTGAAGCTTTCTTT. Protein sequence: CASSYSSARANTEAFF.

The V and J genes are TRBV13 and TRBJ2-1, with D perhaps TRBD2 (5 bases). Germline V lookup: CDR1 PRHDT, CDR2 FYEKMQ (reference sequence). The ends were cut back, 8 bases at V and 8 bases at J, with 22 bases in the middle. The CDR3 sequence is 15 residues long. The CDR3 coding sequence is TGTGCCAGCTCTATGCGGTTGCCCGTCGGGGATGAGCAGTTCTTC. Its protein is CASSMRLPVGDEQFF.

This rearrangement joins TRBV11-3 to TRBJ2-5; unclear D gene. The CDR3 has 13 amino acids. Trimming took off 0 bases at V and 3 bases at J, with 5 bases between the two ends. Germline assignment: CDR1 SGHNT and CDR2 YENEEA. The CDR3 sequence: CASSLDQEETQYF. The CDR3, as DNA: TGTGCCAGCAGCTTAGACCAGGAAGAGACCCAGTACTTC.

The chain carries TRBV25-1 and TRBJ2-7; tentatively, D is TRBD1 (6 bases). The V end lost 2 bases, the J end lost 2 bases, and 10 bases lay between the germline ends. Per the germline V gene, CDR1 is MGHDK and CDR2 is SYGVNS. CDR3 length: 14 residues. CDR3 nucleotide sequence: TGTGCCAGCAGTGAACGTGGACAGACCTACGAGCAGTACTTC. Amino acid sequence: CASSERGQTYEQYF.

The rearrangement uses TRBV5-4 and TRBJ2-1; D could derive from TRBD1 or TRBD2 (5 bases each). V gave up 3 bases and J gave up 3 bases, with 13 bases separating them. CDR1 is SGHNT and CDR2 is YYREEE in the germline V gene (reference sequence). The CDR3 runs 15 residues. The DNA of the CDR3 is TGTGCCAGCAGCTCGAAGGGACCGCTCTACAATGAGCAGTTCTTC. Its translation is CASSSKGPLYNEQFF.

J is TRBJ1-1 and V is TRBV18; 7 bases line up with TRBD1. This CDR3 region has 13 residues. The ends lost 5 bases at V and 11 bases at J; junction bases unmatched: 11. Looked up from germline, CDR1 is KGHSH and CDR2 is LQKENI. The CDR3 bases are TGTGCCAGCTCATTGGGGACAGAGTTTGGGGCTTTCTTT. Translation gives CASSLGTEFGAFF. The complete variable domain, with remaining parts taken from reference TRBV18 and TRBJ1-1, reads NAGVMQNPRHLVRRRGQEARLRCSPMKGHSHVYWYRQLPEEGLKFMVYLQKENIIDESGMPKERFSAEFPKEGPSILRIQQVVRGDSAAYFCASSLGTEFGAFFGQGTRLTVV.

DNA for the CDR3: TGCGCCAGCAGCAGCCGACAGGGAGAGAAAGAATTGGCTTTCTTT. As protein: CASSSRQGEKELAFF. The J gene is TRBJ1-1, the V gene TRBV5-1, with 7 bases fitting TRBD1. Germline CDR1 is SGHRS and CDR2 is YFSETQ. The J segment lost 11 bases and the V segment lost 4 bases, leaving 17 bases of the junction unmatched. CDR3 length equals 15 residues.

CDR3 sequence: CASSLRETYEQYF. The CDR3 DNA reads TGTGCCAGCAGCCTTCGGGAGACCTACGAGCAGTACTTC. The chain couples TRBV7-9 to TRBJ2-7, with a weak D call TRBD2 (6 bases). The V gene lost 5 bases and the J gene lost 2 bases, with 10 bases spanning the gap. CDR3 length: 13 amino acids. From germline, CDR1 is SEHNR and CDR2 FQNEAQ (reference sequence).

The chain carries TRBV6-6 and TRBJ2-3, with TRBD1 matching 10 bases. The CDR3 runs to 13 residues. CDR1 and CDR2 from the germline V gene are MNHNY and SVGAGI (reference sequence). With 6 bases clipped from V and 6 bases from J, the junction kept 3 bases outside the gene matches. For the CDR3, the DNA is TGTGCCAGCAGGACAGGGGGCGCGGATACGCAGTATTTT. Translating gives CASRTGGADTQYF.

J is TRBJ1-2 and V is TRBV5-4; possibly TRBD1 for D (6 bases). Germline V gene data show CDR1 as SGHNT and CDR2 as YYREEE (reference sequence). The CDR3 runs 16 residues. V lost 4 bases and J lost 4, with 20 bases in between. The CDR3 loop reads CASSGTTGKATYGYTF. CDR3 in DNA: TGTGCCAGCAGCGGAACAACAGGGAAAGCTACCTATGGCTACACCTTC.

The CDR3, as DNA: TGTGCCAGCAGTTACTTACTAGACAGGGGGCATGGCTACACCTTC. Translated, it gives CASSYLLDRGHGYTF. The rearrangement uses TRBV6-5 and TRBJ1-2, with 10 bases aligning to TRBD1. Germline V CDR1 and CDR2: MNHEY, SVGAGI. CDR3 length: 15 amino acids. V shed 1 base, J shed 6 bases, and the junction held 5 bases outside the gene matches.

V is TRBV7-2 and J is TRBJ1-5; 7 positions match TRBD1. This CDR3 is 15 amino acids long. V shed 6 bases, J shed 3 bases, and the junction held 8 bases outside the gene matches. Germline-derived CDR1 and CDR2 are SGHTA and FQGNSA. CDR3 sequence: CASRRGTGDNQPQHF. The DNA of the CDR3 is TGTGCCAGCAGAAGAGGTACAGGGGACAATCAGCCCCAGCATTTT.

The CDR3 reads CASSTLGRYLLYEQYF. CDR3 DNA: TGTGCCAGCAGCACCTTGGGAAGATACCTACTGTACGAGCAGTACTTC. The V gene is TRBV25-1, the J gene TRBJ2-7, with D unclear. V was shortened by 6 bases and J by 4 bases, with 22 bases between the two germline ends. This CDR3 has 16 residues. The germline V gene has CDR1 MGHDK and CDR2 SYGVNS.

The chain combines TRBV7-9 with TRBJ2-7, with D possibly being TRBD1 (6 bases). Deletions cut 3 bases from V and 5 bases from J, with 11 bases between. Germline CDR1 and CDR2: SEHNR and FQNEAQ (reference sequence). The CDR3 spans 13 residues. The CDR3 sequence is CASSLNTGNEQYF. In DNA, the CDR3 is TGTGCCAGCAGCTTGAACACAGGGAACGAGCAGTACTTC.

This rearrangement joins TRBV27 to TRBJ2-3; D unresolved. CDR1 is MNHEY, CDR2 SMNVEV, per germline (reference sequence). The CDR3 spans 13 residues. The ends were cut back, 1 base at V and 3 bases at J, with 5 bases in the middle. The DNA of the CDR3 is TGTGCCAGCAGTTTATGGAATACAGATACGCAGTATTTT. Translated: CASSLWNTDTQYF.

The rearrangement joins TRBV18 to TRBJ2-5; perhaps D is TRBD1 or TRBD2 (5 bases each). With 2 bases removed from V and 5 bases from J, the gap between germline ends came to 9 bases. The germline CDR1 and CDR2 sequences are KGHSH and LQKENI. The CDR3 loop spans 13 amino acids. Here the CDR3 DNA reads TGTGCCAGCTCACCAGGGACGAGGGAGACCCAGTACTTC. Translated, it gives CASSPGTRETQYF.

The J gene is TRBJ2-2, the V gene TRBV5-4; the match to TRBD2 covers 12 bases. From germline, CDR1 is SGHNT and CDR2 YYREEE (reference sequence). The V gene end was trimmed by 0 bases and the J gene end by 7 bases; junction bases not matched to a gene: 4. This CDR3 is 16 amino acids long. CDR3 region: CASSLGTSGNIGELFF. The CDR3 coding sequence is TGTGCCAGCAGCTTGGGGACTAGCGGGAATATCGGGGAGCTGTTTTTT.

The table lists this clone with a count of one. This chain links TRBV5-4 with TRBJ2-7, with TRBD2 identical over 8 bases. CDR3 length equals 16 residues. V lost 1 base, J lost 6 bases, and 12 bases stayed unmatched. CDR1 SGHNT and CDR2 YYREEE come from the germline V gene (reference sequence). The CDR3 bases are TGTGCCAGCAGCTTGATAAGCGGGAGAGGGACGGGCGAGCAGTACTTC. Encoded protein: CASSLISGRGTGEQYF.

This rearrangement joins TRBV4-3 to TRBJ2-7; 9 bases are a match to TRBD1. Germline V lookup: CDR1 LGHNA, CDR2 YSLEER. V shed 6 bases, J shed 5 bases, and the junction held 11 bases outside the gene matches. This CDR3 has 15 residues. The CDR3 DNA is TGCGCCAGCAGACTATCAGGGACAGGGTTCCACGAGCAGTACTTC. Its protein is CASRLSGTGFHEQYF.

This clone has only one observation. At one end, the junction sequence differs from germline, possibly due to a read error. The rearrangement uses TRBV7-7 and TRBJ2-5; TRBD2 agrees at 10 bases. This CDR3 has 17 amino acids. Germline CDR1 SSHAT, CDR2 FNYEAQ (reference sequence). The CDR3 nucleotides read TGTGCTAGCAGCTTAGGGGCCAGCGGGAGGGCCTATGAGACCCAGTACTTC. Its protein is CASSLGASGRAYETQYF.

The chain links TRBV7-2 to TRBJ1-5, with D possibly matching TRBD1 (5 bases). Germline V gene lookup returns CDR1 SGHTA and CDR2 FQGNSA. V was cut by 1 base and J by 0 bases, with 7 bases left in between. The CDR3 sequence is 15 residues long. The CDR3 DNA follows: TGTGCCAGCAGCTTAGTGCAGGGTAGCAATCAGCCCCAGCATTTT. This codes for CASSLVQGSNQPQHF.

The V gene is TRBV23-1, the J gene TRBJ1-5; 7 bases agree with TRBD1. TRBV23-1 is labeled an ORF, and its function is uncertain. The V and J ends lost 0 bases and 0 bases, in that order; junction bases with no gene match: 5. This CDR3 contains 17 residues. CDR3 residues: CASSQSSGTASNQPQHF. DNA for the CDR3: TGCGCCAGCAGTCAATCGTCCGGGACAGCTAGCAATCAGCCCCAGCATTTT.

The rearrangement links TRBV18 to TRBJ1-3; D unclear. V was cut by 3 bases and J by 1 base, with 13 bases left in between. From germline, CDR1 is KGHSH and CDR2 LQKENI. This CDR3 is built from 16 residues. The CDR3 region is CASSPGLDRSGNTIYF. The CDR3 DNA is TGTGCCAGCTCACCGGGGTTGGATAGGTCTGGAAACACCATATATTTT.